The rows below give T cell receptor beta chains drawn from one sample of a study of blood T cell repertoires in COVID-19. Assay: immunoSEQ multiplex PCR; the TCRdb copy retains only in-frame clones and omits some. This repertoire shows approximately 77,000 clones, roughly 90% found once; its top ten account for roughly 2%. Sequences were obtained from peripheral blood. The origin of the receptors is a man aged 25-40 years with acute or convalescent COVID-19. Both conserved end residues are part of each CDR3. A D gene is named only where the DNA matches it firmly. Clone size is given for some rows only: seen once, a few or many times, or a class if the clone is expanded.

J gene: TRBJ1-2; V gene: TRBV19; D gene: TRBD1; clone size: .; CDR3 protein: CASSMGQGGRGYTF; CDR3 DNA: TGTGCCAGTAGTATGGGACAGGGAGGGAGAGGCTACACCTTC
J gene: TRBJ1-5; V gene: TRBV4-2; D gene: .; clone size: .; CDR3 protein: CASSQSPGDQPQHF; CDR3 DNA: TGTGCCAGCAGCCAATCTCCGGGGGACCAGCCCCAGCATTTT
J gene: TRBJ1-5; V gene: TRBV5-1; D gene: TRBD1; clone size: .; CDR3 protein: CASSSDGQGNQPQHF; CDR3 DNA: TGCGCCAGCAGCTCAGATGGACAGGGCAATCAGCCCCAGCATTTT
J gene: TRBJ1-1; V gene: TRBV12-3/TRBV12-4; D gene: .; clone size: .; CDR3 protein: CASSLRRATEAFF; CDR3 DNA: TGTGCCAGCAGTTTAAGGAGGGCCACTGAAGCTTTCTTT
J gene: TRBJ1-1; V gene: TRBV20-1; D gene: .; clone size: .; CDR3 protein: CSASSGNTEAFF; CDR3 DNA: TGCAGTGCTAGTAGCGGGAACACTGAAGCTTTCTTT
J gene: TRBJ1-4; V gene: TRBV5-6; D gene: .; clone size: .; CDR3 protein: CASSLVEEEKLFF; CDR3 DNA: TGTGCCAGCAGCTTGGTAGAAGAGGAAAAACTGTTTTTT
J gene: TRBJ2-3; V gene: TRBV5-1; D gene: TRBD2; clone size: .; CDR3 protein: CASSLAGGTTDTQYF; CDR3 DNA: TGCGCCAGCAGCTTGGCCGGGGGGACCACAGATACGCAGTATTTT
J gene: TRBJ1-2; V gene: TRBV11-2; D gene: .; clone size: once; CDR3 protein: CASSREPRDGYTF; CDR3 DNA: TGTGCCAGCAGTAGGGAGCCGAGAGATGGCTACACCTTC
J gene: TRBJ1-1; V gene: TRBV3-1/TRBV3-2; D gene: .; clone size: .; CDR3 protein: CASSLNSGVTEAFF; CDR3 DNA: TGTGCCAGCAGCCTGAACAGCGGGGTGACTGAAGCTTTCTTT
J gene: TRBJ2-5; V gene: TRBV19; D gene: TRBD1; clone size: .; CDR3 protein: CASSTNRGPETQYF; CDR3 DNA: TGTGCCAGTAGTACCAACAGGGGTCCAGAGACCCAGTACTTC
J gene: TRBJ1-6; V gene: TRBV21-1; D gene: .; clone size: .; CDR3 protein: CASSTGGACSPLHF; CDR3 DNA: TGTGCCAGCAGCACAGGGGGCGCGTGCTCACCCCTCCACTTT
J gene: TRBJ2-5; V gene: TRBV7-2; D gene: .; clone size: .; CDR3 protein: CASSQIGQGQETQYF; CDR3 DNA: TGTGCCAGCAGCCAAATAGGTCAGGGCCAAGAGACCCAGTACTTC
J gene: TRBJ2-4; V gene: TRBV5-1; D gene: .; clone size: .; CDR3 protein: CASSLAAGSTKNIQYF; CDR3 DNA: TGCGCCAGCAGCTTGGCCGCAGGATCGACCAAAAACATTCAGTACTTC
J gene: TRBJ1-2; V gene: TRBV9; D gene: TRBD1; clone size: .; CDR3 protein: CASSEGQGSNYGYTF; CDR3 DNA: TGTGCCAGCAGCGAGGGACAGGGAAGTAACTATGGCTACACCTTC
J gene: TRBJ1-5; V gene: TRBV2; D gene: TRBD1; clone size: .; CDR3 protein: CASSSGRTGGDQPQHF; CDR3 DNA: TGTGCCAGCAGTTCGGGGCGCACAGGGGGGGATCAGCCCCAGCATTTT
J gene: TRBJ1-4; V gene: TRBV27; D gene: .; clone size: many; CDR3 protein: CASSSTGQLNEKLFF; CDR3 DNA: TGTGCCAGCAGTTCGACAGGACAGCTTAATGAAAAACTGTTTTTT
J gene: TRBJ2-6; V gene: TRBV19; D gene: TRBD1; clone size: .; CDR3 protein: CASKGTGGRGLTGANVLTF; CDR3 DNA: TGTGCCAGTAAGGGGACAGGCGGGCGTGGTCTCACTGGGGCCAACGTCCTGACTTTC
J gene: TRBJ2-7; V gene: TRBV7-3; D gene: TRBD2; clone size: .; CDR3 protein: CASSLSGSSYEQYF; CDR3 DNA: TGTGCCAGCAGCCTCAGCGGGAGCTCCTACGAGCAGTACTTC
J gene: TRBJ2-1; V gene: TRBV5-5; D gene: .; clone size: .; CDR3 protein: CASSWDEVRWETYNEQFF; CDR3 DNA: TGTGCCAGCAGCTGGGATGAGGTCCGCTGGGAGACCTACAATGAGCAGTTCTTC
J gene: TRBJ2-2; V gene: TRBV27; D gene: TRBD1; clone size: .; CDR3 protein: CASSGAGGKDGELFF; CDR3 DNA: TGTGCCAGCAGTGGCGCAGGGGGCAAGGACGGGGAGCTGTTTTTT
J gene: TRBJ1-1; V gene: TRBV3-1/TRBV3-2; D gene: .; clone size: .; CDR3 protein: CASSQGAGVSEAFF; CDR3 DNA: TGTGCCAGCAGCCAAGGGGCAGGGGTTTCTGAAGCTTTCTTT
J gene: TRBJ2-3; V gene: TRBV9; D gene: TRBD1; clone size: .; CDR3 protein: CASSLGTGEGTDTQYF; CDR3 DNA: TGTGCCAGCAGCCTCGGGACAGGGGAGGGCACAGATACGCAGTATTTT
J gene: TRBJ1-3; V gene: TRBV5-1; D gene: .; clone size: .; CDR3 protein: CASSSVPAGNTIYF; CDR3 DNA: TGCGCCAGCAGCTCAGTCCCAGCGGGAAACACCATATATTTT
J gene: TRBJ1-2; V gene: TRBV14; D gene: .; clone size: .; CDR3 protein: CASSQGVNYGYTF; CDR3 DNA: TGTGCCAGCAGCCAAGGAGTGAACTATGGCTACACCTTC
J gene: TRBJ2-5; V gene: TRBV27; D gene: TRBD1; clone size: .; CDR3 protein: CASSPFNRDRGRETQYF; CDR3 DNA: TGTGCCAGCAGTCCATTCAACCGGGACAGGGGGCGGGAGACCCAGTACTTC
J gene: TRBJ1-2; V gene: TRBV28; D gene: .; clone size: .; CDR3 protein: CATGGAPTLNYGYTF; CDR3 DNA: TGTGCCACCGGTGGGGCCCCTACCCTTAACTATGGCTACACCTTC
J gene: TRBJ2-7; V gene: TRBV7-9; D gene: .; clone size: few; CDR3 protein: CASSRAQGRGDEQYF; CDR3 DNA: TGTGCCAGCAGCCGCGCGCAGGGTCGTGGGGACGAGCAGTACTTC
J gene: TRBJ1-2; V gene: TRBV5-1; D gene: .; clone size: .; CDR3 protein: CASSLSGSYGYTF; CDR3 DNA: TGCGCCAGCAGCTTGTCGGGGAGCTATGGCTACACCTTC
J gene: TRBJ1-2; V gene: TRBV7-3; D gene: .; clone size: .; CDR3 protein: CASSLTPGVGYTF; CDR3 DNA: TGTGCCAGCAGCTTAACACCGGGGGTTGGCTACACCTTC
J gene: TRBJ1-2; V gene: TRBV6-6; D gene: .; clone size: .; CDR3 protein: CASTGRGNYGYTF; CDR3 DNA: TGTGCCAGCACCGGGCGGGGGAACTATGGCTACACCTTC
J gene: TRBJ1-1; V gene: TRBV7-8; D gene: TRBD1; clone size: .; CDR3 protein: CASSNNQGAWTEAFF; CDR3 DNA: TGTGCCAGCAGCAACAACCAGGGGGCGTGGACTGAAGCTTTCTTT
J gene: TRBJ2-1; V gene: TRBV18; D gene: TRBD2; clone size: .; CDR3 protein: CASSPSGGSYNEQFF; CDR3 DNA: TGTGCCAGCTCACCTAGCGGGGGGTCCTACAATGAGCAGTTCTTC